This T cell receptor beta chain emerged from a study of neurological immune-mediated disorders. Broader study findings: Multiple sclerosis, the disease with the least TCR clonal expansion, fell below healthy controls, whereas HTLV-1-associated myelopathy showed the most.

Synthesis of cDNA used 5'RACE (with 10-nucleotide random UMIs). TCRdb called the 5' RACE reads again in MiXCR, with one record for every CDR3 protein. The sample holds about 52,000 distinct CDR3 sequences; less than 4% are singletons and the top ten take 5% to 7%. Trimming cost V 6 bases and J 7 bases; bases outside gene matches: 10. The CDR3 is made up of 15 amino acids. CDR1 DFQATT and CDR2 SNEGSKA come from the germline V gene (reference sequence). From 2 million PBMCs stored at -80 C, the unsorted libraries were generated. This clonotype has ten or more counts. Its cognate antigen is unknown. Sequenced sample: PBMCs. J is TRBJ2-5 and V is TRBV20-1, with 14 bases fitting TRBD2. The receptor was isolated from a man aged 55-75 years with multiple sclerosis. The CDR3 loop is CSADGTSGGDATQYF. In nucleotides, the CDR3 is TGCAGTGCCGATGGGACTAGCGGGGGTGATGCGACCCAGTACTTC.